Shown below are 3 T cell receptor beta chains from a single sample sequenced in a study of PD-L1 blockade in urothelial cancer. The data were produced by immunoSEQ multiplex PCR, yet TCRdb's version contains in-frame clones alone and is incomplete. The sample includes over 40,000 clones, 82% of them seen just once. This specimen was PBMCs, taken around atezolizumab (anti-PD-L1) treatment. These receptors originate from a man in his 70s with urothelial cancer.

V is TRBV7-2 and J is TRBJ1-2; a weak D match, TRBD1 (5 bases). Trimming took off 3 bases at V and 2 bases at J, with 13 bases between the two ends. The CDR3 has 15 amino acids. Germline V lookup: CDR1 SGHTA, CDR2 FQGNSA. The CDR3 region is CASSFSQVPNYGYTF. The DNA of the CDR3 is TGTGCCAGCAGCTTTTCACAGGTACCCAACTATGGCTACACCTTC.

The CDR3 bases are TGTGCCAGCAGCCCCGACACTCGAACGCAGTATTTT. Translated, it gives CASSPDTRTQYF. V is TRBV7-3 and J is TRBJ2-3, with no clear D. Deletions cut 5 bases from V and 9 bases from J, with 12 bases between. The CDR3 has 12 residues. Germline V CDR1 and CDR2: SGHTA, FQGTGA.

The DNA of the CDR3 is TGTGCCAGCGGGATGAGCGGGGTCTACAATGAGCAGTTCTTC. Protein sequence: CASGMSGVYNEQFF. This chain joins TRBV28 and TRBJ2-1; TRBD2 matches 7 bases. The CDR3 has 14 residues. V was pared by 8 bases and J by 3 bases, with 7 bases of the junction left unmatched. Per the germline V gene, CDR1 is MDHEN and CDR2 is SYDVKM. The full variable domain, with the rest looked up from reference TRBV28 and TRBJ2-1, is DVKVTQSSRYLVKRTGEKVFLECVQDMDHENMFWYRQDPGLGLRLIYFSYDVKMKEKGDIPEGYSVSREKKERFSLILESASTNQTSMYLCASGMSGVYNEQFFGPGTRLTVL.